The 26 T cell receptor beta chains below come from one sample, sequenced in a study of CD4 and CD8 cells across lung adenocarcinoma regions (dated 2018 in TCRdb). Library method: PCR. Sequencing was performed on a HiSeq X Ten. TCRdb handled the public reads itself, with Q25 trimming in fastp and clone calling in MiXCR, and kept productive beta chains. Every entry covers one CDR3 protein and lists the most common genes and DNA from its rows. In all, the sample holds 15,000 to 20,000 distinct CDR3 sequences, and about 50% of those were seen once. The ten most abundant clones make up around 31% of the sample. Input material: CD8+ T cells from the margin of a lung tumor. The label giving this sample's cell subset or site can be read as: tumor margin region. The receptor set was obtained from a male donor with lung adenocarcinoma. The CD4 and CD8 labels of this study may be unreliable.

On this clonotype itself: The junction departs from germline at one end; a sequencing error may be responsible. The gene calls are TRBV6-1 and TRBJ2-2, with 8 bases fitting TRBD2. CDR3 length equals 16 residues. In germline, CDR1 is MNHNS, CDR2 SASEGT. Written as DNA, the CDR3 is TGTGCCAGCAGTGAAACGTGGACTAGCAGGACCAGGGAGCAGTTTTTC. Translation: CASSETWTSRTREQFF.

With respect to this clonotype: A read error may produce the germline difference seen at one junction end. This chain links TRBV10-2 with TRBJ2-3; no clear D. The CDR3 consists of 15 residues. Germline CDR1 reads WSHSY; CDR2 reads SAAADI. This CDR3 reads CARGQATSDQETQYF. CDR3 in DNA: TGCGCCAGGGGTCAAGCGACCAGCGACCAAGAGACGCAGTACTTT.

This clonotype has a handful of counts. The rearrangement uses TRBV25-1 and TRBJ1-1; D unresolved. The ends were cut back, 0 bases at V and 4 bases at J, with 0 bases in the middle. This CDR3 has 11 residues. Germline-derived CDR1 and CDR2 are MGHDK and SYGVNS. CDR3 DNA sequence: TGTGCCAGCAGTGAATACACTGAAGCTTTCTTT. Translation: CASSEYTEAFF.

The table lists this clonotype with a few counts. The V gene is TRBV7-9, the J gene TRBJ2-3, with a possible D match to TRBD2 (6 bases). This CDR3 is 16 amino acids long. Trimming cost V 7 bases and J 2 bases, with 19 bases left between them. Germline assignment: CDR1 SEHNR and CDR2 FQNEAQ (reference sequence). CDR3 sequence: CASTRMRDSATDTQYF. For the CDR3, the DNA is TGTGCCAGCACCCGCATGCGGGACTCAGCCACAGATACGCAGTATTTT.

About this clonotype: Sequence at one end of the junction differs from germline and may be a read error. CDR3 sequence: CVSSHGGSTGTLFF. The CDR3 coding sequence is TGTGTCAGCAGTCACGGGGGGAGCACCGGTACGCTGTTTTTT. This rearrangement joins TRBV6-5 to TRBJ2-2, with 7 bases lining up with TRBD2. Per germline, CDR1 MNHEY and CDR2 SVGAGI. The CDR3 is 14 residues long.

CDR3 protein: CASGPSSNYNEQFF. The CDR3 DNA reads as TGTGCCAGCGGCCCCTCTAGCAACTACAATGAGCAGTTCTTC. The chain combines TRBV6-1 with TRBJ2-1; D perhaps matches TRBD2 (5 bases). The ends were cut back, 8 bases at V and 3 bases at J, with 14 bases in the middle. The CDR3 totals 14 residues. Germline V CDR1 and CDR2: MNHNS, SASEGT.

This chain joins TRBV3-1 and TRBJ2-7; D not resolved. This CDR3 has 13 amino acids. Trimming pared 4 bases from V and 3 bases from J, leaving 10 bases between. CDR1 LGHDT and CDR2 YNNKEL come from the germline V gene (reference sequence). The CDR3, as DNA: TGTGCCAGCAGCCCAGCGAGTGGCTACGAGCAGTACTTC. Translation gives CASSPASGYEQYF.

The sample holds a few counts of this clonotype. The rearrangement links TRBV6-1 to TRBJ1-3; possible D gene TRBD1, 5 bases. The V gene's germline CDR1 is MNHNS and CDR2 SASEGT. Between the trimmed V and J ends, which lost 5 bases and 2 bases, there was a span of 10 bases. This CDR3 has 14 amino acids. The CDR3 is CASSRGSTGNTIYF. CDR3 coding DNA: TGTGCCAGCAGTCGGGGGAGCACTGGAAACACCATATATTTT.

By its share, this clonotype is medium-sized. The CDR3 DNA reads TGTGCCACCTGGCAGGGCTACAATGAGCAGTTCTTC. Amino acids: CATWQGYNEQFF. This chain joins TRBV6-6 and TRBJ2-1; D may be TRBD1 (5 bases). V gave up 10 bases and J gave up 3 bases, with 10 bases separating them. Germline V lookup: CDR1 MNHNY, CDR2 SVGAGI (reference sequence). This CDR3 has 12 amino acids.

This chain's CDR3 is CASSPAPQDYGYTF. In nucleotides, the CDR3 is TGTGCCAGCAGCCCCGCCCCCCAGGACTATGGCTACACCTTC. V usage is TRBV7-9 and J usage is TRBJ1-2; D is unclear. Trimming removed 5 bases from V and 3 bases from J, with 13 bases in between. Germline V gene lookup returns CDR1 SEHNR and CDR2 FQNEAQ (reference sequence). The CDR3 contains 14 residues.

This sequence joins TRBV6-1 and TRBJ2-5, with D possibly called TRBD1 or TRBD2 (5 bases each). V lost 7 bases and J 1 base, leaving 10 bases between the germline ends. The CDR3 consists of 13 residues. Germline assignment: CDR1 MNHNS and CDR2 SASEGT. CDR3 sequence reads: CASTTGTQETQYF. The CDR3 region has the DNA TGTGCCAGCACCACCGGGACCCAAGAGACCCAGTACTTC.

V usage is TRBV4-1 and J usage is TRBJ2-1; 9 bases fit TRBD2. After removal of 1 base from V and 4 bases from J, the junction contained 14 bases not matched to a gene. The CDR3 totals 19 residues. Germline-derived CDR1 and CDR2 are MGHRA and YSYEKL. The DNA for the CDR3 is TGCGCCAGCAGCCAAGTGGGGGGCCTTAGCGGGAGTTGGTACAATGAGCAGTTCTTC. Translated: CASSQVGGLSGSWYNEQFF.

This sequence joins TRBV6-5 and TRBJ2-5; D uncertain. V lost 2 bases, J lost 4 bases, and 5 bases lay in between. In germline, CDR1 is MNHEY, CDR2 SVGAGI. This CDR3 spans 12 amino acids. Written as DNA, the CDR3 is TGTGCCAGCAGTTACGCAGGAGAGACCCAGTACTTC. Residues: CASSYAGETQYF.

The gene calls are TRBV6-1 and TRBJ2-5, with D perhaps TRBD2 (7 bases). With 8 bases removed from V and 0 bases from J, the gap between germline ends came to 19 bases. CDR3 length equals 16 residues. In germline, CDR1 is MNHNS, CDR2 SASEGT. CDR3 amino acids: CASGGAGAGDQETQYF. In DNA form, the CDR3 reads TGTGCCAGCGGGGGGGCCGGGGCCGGGGACCAAGAGACCCAGTACTTC.

The rearrangement links TRBV14 to TRBJ2-1, with 9 bases fitting TRBD2. The closer fit of TRBJ2-7 to the DNA end suggests the J call may be wrong. The CDR3 covers 14 residues. The germline V gene has CDR1 SGHDN and CDR2 FVKESK. The CDR3 DNA sequence: TGTGCCAGCAGCCCGTTAGCGGGAGAAGATGAGCAGTACTTC. Residues: CASSPLAGEDEQYF.

This clonotype is labeled medium-sized (0.01 to 0.1%). The gene calls are TRBV7-2 and TRBJ2-3; D is undetermined. V shed 6 bases and J shed 5 bases, with 9 bases lying between them. CDR1 is SGHTA, CDR2 FQGNSA, per germline. The CDR3 is 12 amino acids. The CDR3 coding sequence is TGTGCCAGCAGGCGACTCGTAGATACGCAGTATTTT. Its protein product is CASRRLVDTQYF.

The V gene is TRBV6-1, the J gene TRBJ2-4; tentative D call: TRBD2 (7 bases). Between the trimmed V and J ends, which lost 2 bases and 12 bases, there was a span of 32 bases. Germline-derived CDR1 and CDR2 are MNHNS and SASEGT. The CDR3 runs to 19 residues. The CDR3 bases are TGTGCCAGCAGTGAACCCGGGGGGCGCGGGTTACTAGCCAAAGAGACTCAGTACTTC. Its protein is CASSEPGGRGLLAKETQYF.

Concerning this clonotype itself: The junction does not match germline at one end; this may be a read error. V is TRBV10-2 and J is TRBJ2-5; tentatively, D is TRBD1 or TRBD2 (5 bases each). The CDR3 is made up of 17 amino acids. CDR1 and CDR2 from the germline V gene are WSHSY and SAAADI. In DNA, the CDR3 is TGCGCCAGCTGTGAGGCTACTGGGGGTATAGCCCAAAAGACCCAGTACTTC. Protein: CASCEATGGIAQKTQYF.

This chain uses TRBV6-1 with TRBJ2-1; 10 bases agree with TRBD1. The J call may be mistaken, given a closer DNA end match to TRBJ2-5. CDR3 size: 15 residues. Germline CDR1 is MNHNS and CDR2 is SASEGT. CDR3 DNA sequence: TGTGCCAGCAGTCCCGGGACAGGGGCGAAAGAGACCCAGTACTTC. Translating it yields CASSPGTGAKETQYF.

This clonotype was detected only a few times. V and J are TRBV5-1 and TRBJ2-5; unclear D gene. V was cut by 4 bases and J by 1 base, with 2 bases left in between. CDR3 length equals 11 residues. CDR1 and CDR2 (germline): SGHRS, YFSETQ. CDR3 residues: CASSLQETQYF. CDR3 DNA sequence: TGCGCCAGCAGCCTCCAAGAGACCCAGTACTTC.

This clonotype was recorded many times. The chain joins TRBV6-5 to TRBJ2-7; D gene uncertain. Germline CDR1 and CDR2: MNHEY and SVGAGI. The V gene lost 1 base and the J gene lost 0 bases, with 10 bases spanning the gap. CDR3 length: 15 residues. This chain's CDR3 is CASSYLHDTSYEQYF. DNA of the CDR3: TGTGCCAGCAGTTACTTACACGATACCTCCTACGAGCAGTACTTC.

This clonotype was counted a single time. The chain couples TRBV15 to TRBJ2-1; D gene uncertain. The J call may be faulty, since TRBJ2-5 better matches the DNA end. The CDR3 contains 15 residues. Germline assignment: CDR1 LNHNV and CDR2 YYDKDF (reference sequence). This CDR3 is CATSRDRIQQETQYF. The DNA for the CDR3 is TGTGCCACCAGCAGAGACAGGATCCAACAAGAGACCCAGTACTTC.

The V and J genes are TRBV6-1 and TRBJ1-2; the match to TRBD1 covers 8 bases. The length of the CDR3 is 13 residues. In germline, CDR1 is MNHNS, CDR2 SASEGT. The trim removed 3 bases at V and 12 bases at J, leaving 9 bases unmatched. DNA of the CDR3: TGTGCCAGCAGTGAGAGACAGGGGCTTGGAGACACCTTC. Protein sequence: CASSERQGLGDTF.

This clonotype was seen many times. The chain carries TRBV12-3 or TRBV12-4 and TRBJ2-5; D unresolved. The length of the CDR3 is 13 residues. V was clipped by 5 bases and J by 2 bases, with 9 bases between them. CDR3 in amino acids: CASSVSPQETQYF. CDR3 DNA sequence: TGTGCCAGCAGTGTAAGCCCTCAAGAGACCCAGTACTTC.

The chain combines TRBV6-4 with TRBJ2-3, with TRBD2 as a possible D gene (7 bases). This CDR3 is built from 14 residues. Germline V CDR1 and CDR2: MRHNA, SNTAGT. CDR3 residues: CAPSGDTSIDTQYF. The CDR3 DNA reads as TGTGCGCCAAGCGGGGACACTAGCATCGATACGCAGTATTTT.

V is TRBV5-3 and J is TRBJ2-5; 7 bases fit TRBD1. TRBV5-3 is an open reading frame, and its role is uncertain. Losses at the gene ends were 7 bases for V and 14 bases for J; bases not matched to a gene: 11. CDR3 length: 11 residues. DNA of the CDR3: TGTGCCAGACCCCAAAGGGGGCGCTATTACTTC. Its protein is CARPQRGRYYF.